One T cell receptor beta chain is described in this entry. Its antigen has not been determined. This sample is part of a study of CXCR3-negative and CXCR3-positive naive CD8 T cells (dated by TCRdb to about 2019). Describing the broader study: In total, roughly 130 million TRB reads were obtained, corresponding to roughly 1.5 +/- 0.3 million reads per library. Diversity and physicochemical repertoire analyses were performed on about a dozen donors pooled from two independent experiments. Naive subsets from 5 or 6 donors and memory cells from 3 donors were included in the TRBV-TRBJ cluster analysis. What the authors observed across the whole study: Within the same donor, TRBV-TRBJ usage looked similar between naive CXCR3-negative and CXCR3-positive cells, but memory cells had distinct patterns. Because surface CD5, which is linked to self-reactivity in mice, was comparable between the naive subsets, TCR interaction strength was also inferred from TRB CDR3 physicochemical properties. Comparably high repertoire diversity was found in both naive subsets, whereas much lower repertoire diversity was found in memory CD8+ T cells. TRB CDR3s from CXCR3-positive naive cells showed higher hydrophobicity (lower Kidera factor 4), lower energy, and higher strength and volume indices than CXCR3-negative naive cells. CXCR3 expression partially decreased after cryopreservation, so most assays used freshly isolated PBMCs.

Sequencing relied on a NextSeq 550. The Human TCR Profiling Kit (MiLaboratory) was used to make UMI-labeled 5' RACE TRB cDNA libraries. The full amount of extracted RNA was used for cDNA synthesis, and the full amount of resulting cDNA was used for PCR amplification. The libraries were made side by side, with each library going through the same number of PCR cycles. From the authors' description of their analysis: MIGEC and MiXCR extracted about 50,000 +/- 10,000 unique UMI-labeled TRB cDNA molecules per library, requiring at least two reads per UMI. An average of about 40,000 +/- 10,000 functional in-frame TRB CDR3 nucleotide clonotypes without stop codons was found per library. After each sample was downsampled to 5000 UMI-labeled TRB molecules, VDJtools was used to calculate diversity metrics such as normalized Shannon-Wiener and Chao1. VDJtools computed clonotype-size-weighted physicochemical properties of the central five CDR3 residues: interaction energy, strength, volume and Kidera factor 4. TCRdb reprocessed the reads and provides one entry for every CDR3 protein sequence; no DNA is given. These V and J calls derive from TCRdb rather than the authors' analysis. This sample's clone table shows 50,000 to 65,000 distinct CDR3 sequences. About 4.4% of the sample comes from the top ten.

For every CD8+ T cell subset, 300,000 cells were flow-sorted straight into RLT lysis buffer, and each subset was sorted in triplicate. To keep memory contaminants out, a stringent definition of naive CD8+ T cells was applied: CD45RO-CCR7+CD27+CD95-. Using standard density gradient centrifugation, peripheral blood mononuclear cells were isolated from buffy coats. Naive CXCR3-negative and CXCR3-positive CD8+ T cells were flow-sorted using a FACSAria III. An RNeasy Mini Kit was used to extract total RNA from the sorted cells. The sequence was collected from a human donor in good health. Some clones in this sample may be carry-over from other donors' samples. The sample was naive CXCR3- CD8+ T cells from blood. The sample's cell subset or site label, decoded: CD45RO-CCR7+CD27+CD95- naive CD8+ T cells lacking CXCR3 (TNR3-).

The CDR3 loop reads CSALGQGDNQPQHF. The V and J genes are TRBV20-1 and TRBJ1-5; the D gene TCRdb calls, TRBD1, cannot be checked with no DNA. The CDR3, from cysteine to phenylalanine, totals 14 residues. DNA for this receptor is not on file. Taken from the germline V gene (reference sequence), the CDR1 and CDR2 loops are DFQATT and SNEGSKA.